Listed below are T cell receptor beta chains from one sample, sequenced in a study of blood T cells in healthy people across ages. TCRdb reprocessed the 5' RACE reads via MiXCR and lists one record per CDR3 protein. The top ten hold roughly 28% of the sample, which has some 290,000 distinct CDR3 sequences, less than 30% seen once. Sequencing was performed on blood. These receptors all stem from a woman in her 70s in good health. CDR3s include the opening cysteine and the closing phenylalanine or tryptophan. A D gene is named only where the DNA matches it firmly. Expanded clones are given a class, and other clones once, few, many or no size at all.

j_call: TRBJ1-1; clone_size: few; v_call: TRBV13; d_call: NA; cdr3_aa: CASSLGAYVSNTEAFF; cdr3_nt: TGTGCCAGCAGCTTAGGTGCTTATGTTTCGAACACTGAAGCTTTCTTT
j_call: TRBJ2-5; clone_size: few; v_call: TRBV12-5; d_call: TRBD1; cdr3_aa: CASGLDGQGETQYF; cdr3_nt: TGTGCTAGTGGTTTGGATGGACAGGGGGAGACCCAGTACTTC
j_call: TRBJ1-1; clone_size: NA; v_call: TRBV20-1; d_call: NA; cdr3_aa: CSARDMARGAEAFF; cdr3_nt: TGCAGTGCTAGAGATATGGCGAGGGGGGCTGAAGCTTTCTTT
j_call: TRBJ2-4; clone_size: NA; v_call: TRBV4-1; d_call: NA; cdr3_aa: CASSQVTSVKNIQYF; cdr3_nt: TGCGCCAGCAGCCAAGTTACCAGCGTCAAAAACATTCAGTACTTC
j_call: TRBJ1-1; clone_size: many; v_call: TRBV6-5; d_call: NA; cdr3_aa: CASSRGQNTEAFF; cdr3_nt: TGTGCCAGCAGCCGAGGACAGAACACTGAAGCTTTCTTT
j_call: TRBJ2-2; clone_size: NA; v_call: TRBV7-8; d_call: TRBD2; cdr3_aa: CASSLLAGLPGELFF; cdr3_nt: TGTGCCAGCAGCTTACTAGCGGGATTACCCGGGGAGCTGTTTTTT
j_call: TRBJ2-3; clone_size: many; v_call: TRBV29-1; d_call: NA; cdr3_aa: CSVRLDTQYF; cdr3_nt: TGCAGCGTACGACTCGATACGCAGTATTTT
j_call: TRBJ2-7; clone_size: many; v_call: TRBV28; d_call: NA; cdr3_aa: CASSLYHEQYF; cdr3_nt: TGTGCCAGCAGTCTCTACCACGAGCAGTACTTC
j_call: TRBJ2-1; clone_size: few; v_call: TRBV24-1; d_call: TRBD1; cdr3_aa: CATSDLTGGDEQFF; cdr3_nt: TGTGCCACCAGTGATTTGACAGGGGGCGATGAGCAGTTCTTC
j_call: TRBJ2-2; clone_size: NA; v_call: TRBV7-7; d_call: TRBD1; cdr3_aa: CASSRGQGTGELFF; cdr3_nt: TGTGCTAGCAGCCGAGGACAGGGCACCGGGGAGCTGTTTTTT
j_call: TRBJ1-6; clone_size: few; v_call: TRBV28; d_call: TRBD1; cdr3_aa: CASSSLTNRGDNSPLHF; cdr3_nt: TGTGCCAGCAGTTCCCTGACAAACAGGGGTGATAATTCACCCCTCCACTTT
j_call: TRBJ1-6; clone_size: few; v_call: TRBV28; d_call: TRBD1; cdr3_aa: CASSQSGQAHSPLHF; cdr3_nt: TGTGCCAGCAGTCAGTCGGGACAGGCCCATTCACCCCTCCACTTT
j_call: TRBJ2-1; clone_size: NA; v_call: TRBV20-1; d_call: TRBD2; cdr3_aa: CSADGLAGFSSYNEQFF; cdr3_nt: TGCAGTGCCGACGGACTAGCGGGTTTCAGCTCCTACAATGAGCAGTTCTTC
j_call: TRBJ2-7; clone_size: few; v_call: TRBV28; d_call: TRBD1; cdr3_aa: CASSRGQGSPYEQYF; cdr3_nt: TGTGCCAGCAGCCGAGGACAGGGATCCCCCTACGAGCAGTACTTC
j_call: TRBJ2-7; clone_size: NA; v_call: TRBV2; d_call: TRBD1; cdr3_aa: CASSQMGQDYEQYF; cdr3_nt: TGTGCCAGCAGCCAAATGGGACAGGACTACGAGCAGTACTTC
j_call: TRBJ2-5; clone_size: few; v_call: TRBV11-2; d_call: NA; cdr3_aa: CASSLLKGAQYF; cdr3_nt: TGTGCCAGCAGCTTATTGAAGGGGGCCCAGTACTTC
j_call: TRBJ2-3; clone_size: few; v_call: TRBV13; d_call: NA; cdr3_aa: CARKSPIDSHYTDTQYF; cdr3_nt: TGTGCCAGGAAAAGCCCCATTGACAGCCACTACACAGATACGCAGTATTTT
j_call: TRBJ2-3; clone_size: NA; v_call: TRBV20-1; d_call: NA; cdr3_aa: CSASGGSGPDTQYF; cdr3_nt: TGCAGTGCTAGTGGAGGGAGCGGCCCAGATACGCAGTATTTT
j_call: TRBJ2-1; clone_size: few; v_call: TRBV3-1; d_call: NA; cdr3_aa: CASSLIAGPCNEQFF; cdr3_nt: TGTGCCAGCAGCCTAATTGCCGGCCCCTGCAATGAGCAGTTCTTC
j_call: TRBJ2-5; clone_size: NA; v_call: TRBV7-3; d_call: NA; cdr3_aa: CASSPNNPTGHETQYF; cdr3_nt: TGTGCCAGCAGCCCAAATAACCCCACAGGGCACGAGACCCAGTACTTC
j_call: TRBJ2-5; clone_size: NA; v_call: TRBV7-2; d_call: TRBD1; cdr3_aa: CASSLAGGPHETQYF; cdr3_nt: TGTGCCAGCAGCTTGGCAGGGGGTCCTCATGAGACCCAGTACTTC
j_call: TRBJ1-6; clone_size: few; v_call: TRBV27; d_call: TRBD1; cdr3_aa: CASSLGTGAYNSPLHF; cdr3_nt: TGTGCCAGCAGTCTAGGGACAGGGGCGTATAATTCACCCCTCCACTTT
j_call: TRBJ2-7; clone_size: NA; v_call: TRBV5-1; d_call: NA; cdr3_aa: CASGSGTAYEQYF; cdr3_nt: TGCGCCAGCGGTTCCGGCACCGCCTACGAGCAGTACTTC
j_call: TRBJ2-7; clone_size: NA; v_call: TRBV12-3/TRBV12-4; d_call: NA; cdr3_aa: CASTPDSGFEQYF; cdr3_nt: TGTGCCAGCACTCCGGACAGTGGCTTCGAGCAGTACTTC
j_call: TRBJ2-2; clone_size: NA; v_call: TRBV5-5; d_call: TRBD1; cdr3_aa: CASSPVRTGPVGELFF; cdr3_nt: TGTGCCAGCAGCCCTGTGCGGACAGGGCCCGTCGGGGAGCTGTTTTTT
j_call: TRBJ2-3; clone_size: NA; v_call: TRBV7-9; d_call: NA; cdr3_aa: CASSRITDTQYF; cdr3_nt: TGTGCCAGTTCAAGGATAACAGATACGCAGTATTTT
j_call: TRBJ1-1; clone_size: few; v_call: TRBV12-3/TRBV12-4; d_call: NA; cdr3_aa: CASSSLVPGEFF; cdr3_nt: TGTGCCAGCAGTTCTCTGGTCCCAGGGGAATTCTTT
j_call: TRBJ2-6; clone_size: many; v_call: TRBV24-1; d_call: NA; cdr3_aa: CATSDPRQPSGANVLTF; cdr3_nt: TGTGCCACCAGTGATCCTAGACAGCCCTCTGGGGCCAACGTCCTGACTTTC
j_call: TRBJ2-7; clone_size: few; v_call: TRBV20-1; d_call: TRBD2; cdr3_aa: CSARDREAGTSVREQYF; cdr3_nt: TGCAGTGCTAGAGATCGAGAGGCGGGGACTAGCGTTCGCGAGCAGTACTTC
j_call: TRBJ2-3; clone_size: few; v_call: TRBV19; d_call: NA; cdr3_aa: CASSTDRLTDTQYF; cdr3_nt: TGTGCCAGTAGTACGGACAGACTCACAGATACGCAGTATTTT
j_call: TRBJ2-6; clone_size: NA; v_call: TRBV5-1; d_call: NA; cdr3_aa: CASSASGRSSGANVLTF; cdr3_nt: TGCGCCAGCAGCGCGTCGGGACGCAGCTCTGGGGCCAACGTCCTGACTTTC
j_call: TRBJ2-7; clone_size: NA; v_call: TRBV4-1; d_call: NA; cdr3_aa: CASSLMGLGTYEQYF; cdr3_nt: TGCGCCAGCAGCCTGATGGGTCTGGGTACCTACGAGCAGTACTTC
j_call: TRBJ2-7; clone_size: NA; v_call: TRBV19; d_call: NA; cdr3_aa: CASSKGQSIYEQYF; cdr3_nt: TGTGCCAGTAGTAAGGGACAATCGATCTACGAGCAGTACTTC
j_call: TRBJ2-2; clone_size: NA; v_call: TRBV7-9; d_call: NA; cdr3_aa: CASSSRAYEQGRNTGELFF; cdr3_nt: TGTGCCAGCAGCTCAAGAGCTTACGAACAAGGGAGGAACACCGGGGAGCTGTTTTTT
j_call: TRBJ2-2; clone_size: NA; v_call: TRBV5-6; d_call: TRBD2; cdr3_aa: CASSSGGLAGNTGELFF; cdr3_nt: TGTGCCAGCAGCTCGGGGGGGCTAGCGGGAAACACCGGGGAGCTGTTTTTT
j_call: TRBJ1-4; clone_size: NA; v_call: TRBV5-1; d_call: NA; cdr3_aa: CASSSGLAGEKLFF; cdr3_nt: TGCGCCAGCAGCTCCGGTCTGGCGGGTGAAAAACTGTTTTTT
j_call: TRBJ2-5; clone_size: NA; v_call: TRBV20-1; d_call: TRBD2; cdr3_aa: CSAQPWVSAGGLQETQYF; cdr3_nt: TGCAGTGCCCAGCCATGGGTCTCGGCGGGAGGCCTACAAGAGACCCAGTACTTC
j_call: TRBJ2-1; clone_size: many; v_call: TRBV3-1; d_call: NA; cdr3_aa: CASSQVFSGEQFF; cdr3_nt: TGTGCCAGCAGCCAGGTTTTTTCGGGTGAGCAGTTCTTC
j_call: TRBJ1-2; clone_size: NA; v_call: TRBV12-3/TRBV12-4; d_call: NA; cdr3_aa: CASRSTSQGSGYTF; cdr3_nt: TGTGCCAGCAGGTCTACCAGCCAGGGTTCCGGCTACACCTTC
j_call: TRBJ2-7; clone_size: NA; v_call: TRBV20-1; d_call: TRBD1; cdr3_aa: CSARVVRGMYEQYF; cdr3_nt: TGCAGTGCTAGAGTAGTCAGGGGGATGTACGAGCAGTACTTC
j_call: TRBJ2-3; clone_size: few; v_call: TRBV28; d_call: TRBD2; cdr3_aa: CASSYREGTYF; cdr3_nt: TGTGCCAGCAGTTACCGGGAGGGCACGTATTTT
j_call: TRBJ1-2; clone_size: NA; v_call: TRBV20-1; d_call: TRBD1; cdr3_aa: CSATSGTGGAYGYTF; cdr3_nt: TGCAGTGCTACAAGCGGGACAGGGGGCGCATATGGCTACACCTTC
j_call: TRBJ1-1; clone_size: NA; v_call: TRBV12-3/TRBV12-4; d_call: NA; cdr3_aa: CASSTRDGEAFF; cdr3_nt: TGTGCCAGCAGTACTCGGGACGGTGAAGCTTTCTTT
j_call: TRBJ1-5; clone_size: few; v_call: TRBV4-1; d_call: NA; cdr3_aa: CASSQQGWQPQHF; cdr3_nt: TGCGCCAGCAGCCAACAAGGTTGGCAGCCCCAGCATTTT
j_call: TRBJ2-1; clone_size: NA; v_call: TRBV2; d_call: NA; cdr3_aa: CASSSLARNEQFF; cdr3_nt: TGTGCCAGCAGTTCCCTAGCGAGAAATGAGCAGTTCTTC
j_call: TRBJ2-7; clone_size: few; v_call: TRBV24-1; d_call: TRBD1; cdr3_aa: CATSDNGQGLTYEQYF; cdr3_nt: TGTGCCACCAGTGATAATGGACAGGGCTTAACCTACGAGCAGTACTTC
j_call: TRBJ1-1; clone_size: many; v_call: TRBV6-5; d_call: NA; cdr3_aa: CASSYGGSTEAFF; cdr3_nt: TGTGCCAGCAGTTACGGGGGGAGCACTGAAGCTTTCTTT
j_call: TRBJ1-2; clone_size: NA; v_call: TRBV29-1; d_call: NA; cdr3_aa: CSVEPDVINYGYTF; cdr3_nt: TGCAGCGTTGAACCCGACGTTATAAACTATGGCTACACCTTC
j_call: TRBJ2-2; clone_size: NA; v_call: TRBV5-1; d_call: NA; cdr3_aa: CASSLVANTGELFF; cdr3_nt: TGCGCCAGCAGCTTGGTCGCGAACACCGGGGAGCTGTTTTTT
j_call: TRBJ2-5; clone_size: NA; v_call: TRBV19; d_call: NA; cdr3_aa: CAWRPTGGDQETQYF; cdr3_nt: TGTGCCTGGAGGCCCACGGGGGGCGACCAAGAGACCCAGTACTTC
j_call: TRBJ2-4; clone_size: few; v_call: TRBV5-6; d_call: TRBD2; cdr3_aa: CASSLSRGTSGVAKNIQYF; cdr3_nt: TGTGCCAGCAGCTTGTCCAGGGGGACTAGCGGGGTAGCCAAAAACATTCAGTACTTC
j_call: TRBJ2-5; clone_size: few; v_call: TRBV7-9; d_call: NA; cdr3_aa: CASSLDRAGETQYF; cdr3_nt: TGTGCCAGCAGCTTAGACAGGGCGGGAGAGACCCAGTACTTC
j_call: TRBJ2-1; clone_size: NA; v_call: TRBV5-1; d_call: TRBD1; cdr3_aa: CASSLRSGTGFSEQFF; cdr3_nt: TGCGCCAGCAGCTTGAGGTCCGGGACAGGGTTCAGTGAGCAGTTCTTC
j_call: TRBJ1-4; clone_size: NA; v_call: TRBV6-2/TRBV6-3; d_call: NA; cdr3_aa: CASTPTGEYEKLFF; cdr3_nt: TGTGCCAGCACCCCCACAGGAGAATACGAAAAACTGTTTTTT
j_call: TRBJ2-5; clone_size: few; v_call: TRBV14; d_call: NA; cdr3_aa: CASSQDPWETQYF; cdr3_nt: TGTGCCAGCAGCCAAGATCCGTGGGAGACCCAGTACTTC